This T cell receptor (beta chain) was identified during a study of cytomegalovirus exposure and HLA in healthy donors. General observations from the study: According to a later analysis, TCR clusters from the first cohort tended to co-occur in the roughly 110 validation repertoires. A classifier reportedly called cytomegalovirus status with high sensitivity and specificity. Most TCR sequences proved rare, with some public TCRs found in many donors.

Sequenced by immunoSEQ multiplex PCR; TCRdb stores in-frame clones only, minus some. The sample consists of around 62,000 clones, roughly 91% of them appearing once. Notes on this clone: Its cognate antigen is unknown.

V lost 4 bases, J lost 2 bases, and 8 bases lay in between. The CDR3 loop spans 14 amino acids. In germline, CDR1 is LNHDA, CDR2 SQIVND (reference sequence). The chain recombines TRBV19 with TRBJ2-2; tentatively, D is TRBD2 (6 bases). The source material was PBMCs. This TCR was sampled from a woman between 18 and 29 years old in good health and CMV-seronegative. CDR3 loop: CASSRDFNTGELFF. The CDR3 coding sequence is TGTGCCAGTAGTAGGGACTTTAACACCGGGGAGCTGTTTTTT.